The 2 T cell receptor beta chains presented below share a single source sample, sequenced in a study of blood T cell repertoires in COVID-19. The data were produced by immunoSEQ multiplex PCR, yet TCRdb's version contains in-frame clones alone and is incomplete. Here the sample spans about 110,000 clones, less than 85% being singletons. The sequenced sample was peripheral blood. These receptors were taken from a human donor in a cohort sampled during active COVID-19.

CDR3 nucleotide sequence: TGTGCCAGCAGTCGTCGGGCGGGGGCAGGAGAGCAGTACTTC. It codes for CASSRRAGAGEQYF. V and J are TRBV27 and TRBJ2-7; a weak D match, TRBD2 (7 bases). Trimming removed 5 bases from V and 7 bases from J, with 18 bases in between. Germline V lookup: CDR1 MNHEY, CDR2 SMNVEV (reference sequence). This CDR3 has 14 residues.

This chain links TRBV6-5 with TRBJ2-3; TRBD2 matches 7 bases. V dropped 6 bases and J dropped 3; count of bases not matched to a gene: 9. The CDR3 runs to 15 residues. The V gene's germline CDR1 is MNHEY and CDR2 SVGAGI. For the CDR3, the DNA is TGTGCCAGCAGGCCGTTCGGGGAGGGAACAGATACGCAGTATTTT. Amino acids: CASRPFGEGTDTQYF.